This T cell receptor beta chain was found in a study of CD8+CD57+ T cells in acquired aplastic anemia. It was genomic DNA that served as the template for profiling TCR beta VDJ and CDR3. TCRdb re-called the reads with MiXCR, one entry per CDR3 protein. Of 150,000 to 180,000 distinct CDR3 sequences in the sample, over 50% are singletons; the top ten hold approximately 12%. CDR1 is SGHTA, CDR2 FQGNSA, per germline. This CDR3 region has 13 residues. Trimming took off 3 bases at V and 4 bases at J, with 9 bases between the two ends. It was patients with CD8+CD57+ cell expansion by flow cytometry who were chosen for sequencing. Blood came from patients not yet given any therapy.

J is TRBJ1-2 and V is TRBV7-2; TRBD1 might be the D (6 bases). Sequenced material: sorted CD4+, CD8+, or CD8+CD57+ T cells (not recorded which) from PBMCs. This TCR derives from a human donor with aplastic anemia. CDR3 sequence reads: CASSFDRSYGYTF. The CDR3 region has the DNA TGTGCCAGCAGCTTCGACAGGAGCTATGGCTACACCTTC.